Below are 12 T cell receptor beta chains sequenced from a single sample in a study of shared clonotypes between healthy human individuals. TCRdb's copy holds only in-frame clones and misses some; the assay was immunoSEQ multiplex PCR. The top ten clones hold roughly 1.1% of a sample with about 2 million clones, 85% to 95% of them seen once. Naive CD8 cells lacked CD45RO, underwent positive selection for CCR7 and left out terminally differentiated effector memory CD45RA+ cells. Sequenced: naive CD8+ T cells sorted from blood. The receptors derive from a man aged 18 to 35 in good health.

This chain uses TRBV2 with TRBJ2-5, with D perhaps matching TRBD1 or TRBD2 (6 bases each). Trimming shortened V by 6 bases and J by 0 bases, and 17 bases separated the two germline ends. Germline assignment: CDR1 SNHLY and CDR2 FYNNEI. The CDR3 length is 16 residues. DNA for the CDR3: TGTGCCAGCAGCCCGGAGGGGGTTCCAAACCAAGAGACCCAGTACTTC. It codes for CASSPEGVPNQETQYF.

The chain recombines TRBV7-9 with TRBJ2-1, with TRBD2 identical over 11 bases. The V gene's germline CDR1 is SEHNR and CDR2 FQNEAQ (reference sequence). This CDR3 has 15 amino acids. V gave up 4 bases and J gave up 6 bases; unmatched junction bases: 5. The CDR3 here is CASSSTSGSSNEQFF. The DNA for the CDR3 is TGTGCCAGCAGCTCTACTAGCGGGAGCTCCAATGAGCAGTTCTTC.

V is TRBV7-9 and J is TRBJ1-4, with D unresolved. The CDR3 is made up of 15 amino acids. Trimming stripped 1 base from V and 0 bases from J, with 6 bases between. In germline, CDR1 is SEHNR, CDR2 FQNEAQ (reference sequence). The CDR3 protein is CASSLEAATNEKLFF. As DNA, the CDR3 is TGTGCCAGCAGCTTAGAGGCAGCAACTAATGAAAAACTGTTTTTT.

CDR3 loop: CASSPQVNTGELFF. The CDR3 region has the DNA TGCGCCAGCAGCCCCCAGGTGAACACCGGGGAGCTGTTTTTT. The V call is TRBV4-1, the J call TRBJ2-2, with D uncertain. V was shortened by 4 bases and J by 1 base, with 7 bases between the two germline ends. CDR1 and CDR2 from the germline V gene are MGHRA and YSYEKL. This CDR3 contains 14 residues.

The V and J genes are TRBV13 and TRBJ2-6; 7 positions agree with TRBD1. The CDR3 consists of 15 residues. The V gene end was trimmed by 6 bases and the J gene end by 4 bases; junction bases not matched to a gene: 6. From germline, CDR1 is PRHDT and CDR2 FYEKMQ (reference sequence). The CDR3 sequence is CASRQDRTGANVLTF. The CDR3 DNA sequence: TGTGCCAGCAGGCAGGACAGGACCGGGGCCAACGTCCTGACTTTC.

The chain joins TRBV9 to TRBJ2-2; D is uncertain. CDR1 is SGDLS and CDR2 is YYNGEE in the germline V gene. Trimming took 4 bases from V and 3 from J, leaving 10 bases between them. This CDR3 spans 14 amino acids. In DNA, the CDR3 is TGTGCCAGCAGCCCCGGAGACTACACCGGGGAGCTGTTTTTT. The encoded protein is CASSPGDYTGELFF.

The rearrangement joins TRBV9 to TRBJ2-3, with D hard to call. This CDR3 contains 13 residues. From germline, CDR1 is SGDLS and CDR2 YYNGEE. With 7 bases removed from V and 2 bases from J, the gap between germline ends came to 11 bases. The CDR3 protein is CASSEGTTDTQYF. The CDR3 coding sequence is TGTGCCAGCTCCGAAGGTACCACAGATACGCAGTATTTT.

The V and J genes are TRBV19 and TRBJ1-1, with D unresolved. From germline, CDR1 is LNHDA and CDR2 SQIVND (reference sequence). The CDR3 totals 15 residues. V gave up 3 bases and J gave up 0 bases, with 11 bases separating them. CDR3 loop: CASSMSVTMNTEAFF. The CDR3 nucleotides read TGTGCCAGTAGTATGAGTGTAACCATGAACACTGAAGCTTTCTTT.

The chain has TRBV15 and TRBJ2-3, with no clear D. Germline V gene sequence: CDR1 LNHNV, CDR2 YYDKDF (reference sequence). Trimming took 5 bases from V and 5 from J, leaving 11 bases between them. This CDR3 comprises 13 residues. The CDR3 loop reads CATSDFFGDTQYF. The CDR3 DNA reads TGTGCCACCAGCGACTTCTTTGGAGATACGCAGTATTTT.

A note on this clone: The sample carries other DNA sequences with the same CDR3. J is TRBJ2-1 and V is TRBV4-3; no clear D. The CDR3 sequence is 14 residues long. In germline, CDR1 is LGHNA, CDR2 YSLEER. Trimming cost V 1 base and J 0 bases, with 4 bases left between them. The CDR3 nucleotides are TGCGCCAGCAGCCAAGGGGACTCCTACAATGAGCAGTTCTTC. Residues: CASSQGDSYNEQFF.

This chain connects TRBV6-1 to TRBJ2-7; D not resolved. CDR3 size: 13 residues. CDR1 and CDR2 from the germline V gene are MNHNS and SASEGT. V lost 2 bases and J lost 8, with 13 bases in between. In nucleotides, the CDR3 is TGTGCCAGCAGTGAATGGGTGAATGCCCAGCAGTACTTC. Translation gives CASSEWVNAQQYF.

The genes are TRBV7-9 and TRBJ2-5, with 10 bases lining up with TRBD1. Germline V gene sequence: CDR1 SEHNR, CDR2 FQNEAQ (reference sequence). The CDR3 is 17 residues long. The V segment lost 5 bases and the J segment 5 bases; nucleotides outside the gene matches: 14. The CDR3 reads CASSHRPGQGSSETQYF. The CDR3 nucleotides are TGTGCCAGCAGCCATAGACCGGGACAGGGGTCCTCCGAGACCCAGTACTTC.